The entry that follows covers one TCR beta chain sequence. The data derive from a study of blood T cell repertoires in COVID-19. The CDR3 is 14 amino acids. CDR1 and CDR2 from the germline V gene are SEHNR and FQNEAQ (reference sequence). V gave up 11 bases and J gave up 0 bases, with 11 bases separating them. The table came from immunoSEQ multiplex PCR; TCRdb's copy has only in-frame clones and leaves some out. The table lists around 24,000 clones, 90% of them singletons, with 11% in the top ten. Sequenced input: peripheral blood. This TCR was sampled from a man in his sixties or seventies with acute or convalescent COVID-19. The chain carries TRBV7-9 and TRBJ1-6; D not certain. The CDR3 DNA is TGTGCCGCCGGAGATCCCTCCTATAATTCACCCCTCCACTTT. Its protein is CAAGDPSYNSPLHF.